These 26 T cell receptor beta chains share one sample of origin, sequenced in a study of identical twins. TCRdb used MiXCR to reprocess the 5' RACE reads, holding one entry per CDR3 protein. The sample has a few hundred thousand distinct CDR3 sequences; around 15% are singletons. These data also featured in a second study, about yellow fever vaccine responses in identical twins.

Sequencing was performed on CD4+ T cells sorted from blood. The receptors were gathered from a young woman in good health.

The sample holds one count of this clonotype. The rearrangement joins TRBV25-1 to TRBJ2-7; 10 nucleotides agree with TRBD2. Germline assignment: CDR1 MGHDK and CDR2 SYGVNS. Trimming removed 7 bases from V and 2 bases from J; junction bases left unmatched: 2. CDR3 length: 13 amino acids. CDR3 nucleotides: TGTGCCAGCACAGCGGGAGGGACCTACGAGCAGTACTTC. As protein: CASTAGGTYEQYF.

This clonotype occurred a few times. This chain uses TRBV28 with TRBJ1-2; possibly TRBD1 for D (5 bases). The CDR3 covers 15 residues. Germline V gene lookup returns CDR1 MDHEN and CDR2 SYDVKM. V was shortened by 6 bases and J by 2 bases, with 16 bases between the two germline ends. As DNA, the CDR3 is TGTGCCAGCAGCGCCGAGGGTAAGGGGAACTATGGCTACACCTTC. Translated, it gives CASSAEGKGNYGYTF.

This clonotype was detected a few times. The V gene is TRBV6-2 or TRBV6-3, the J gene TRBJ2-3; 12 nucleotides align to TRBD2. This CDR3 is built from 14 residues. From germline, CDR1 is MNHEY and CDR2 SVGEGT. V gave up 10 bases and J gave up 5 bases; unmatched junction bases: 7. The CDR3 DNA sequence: TGTGCCATCCGACTAGCGGGAGTAGGAGATACGCAGTATTTT. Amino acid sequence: CAIRLAGVGDTQYF.

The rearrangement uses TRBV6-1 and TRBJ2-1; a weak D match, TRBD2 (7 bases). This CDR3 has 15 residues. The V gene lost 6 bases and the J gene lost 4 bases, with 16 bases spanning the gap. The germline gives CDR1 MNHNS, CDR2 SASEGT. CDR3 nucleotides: TGTGCCAGCAGCCGGGGGGCGGGAAAGTACAATGAGCAGTTCTTC. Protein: CASSRGAGKYNEQFF.

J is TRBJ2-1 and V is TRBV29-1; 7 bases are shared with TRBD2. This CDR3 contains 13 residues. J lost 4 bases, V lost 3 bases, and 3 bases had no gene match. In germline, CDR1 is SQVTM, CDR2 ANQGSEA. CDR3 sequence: CSVETSRYNEQFF. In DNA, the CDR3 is TGCAGCGTTGAGACTAGCAGGTACAATGAGCAGTTCTTC.

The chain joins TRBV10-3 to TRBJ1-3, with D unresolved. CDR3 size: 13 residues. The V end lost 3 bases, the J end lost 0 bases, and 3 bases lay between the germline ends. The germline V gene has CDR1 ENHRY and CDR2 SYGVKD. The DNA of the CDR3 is TGTGCCATCAGTGAAGGCTCTGGAAACACCATATATTTT. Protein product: CAISEGSGNTIYF.

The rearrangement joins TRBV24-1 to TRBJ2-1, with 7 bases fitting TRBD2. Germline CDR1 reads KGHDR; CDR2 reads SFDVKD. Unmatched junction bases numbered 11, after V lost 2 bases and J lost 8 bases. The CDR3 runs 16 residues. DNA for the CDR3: TGTGCCACCAGTGATTCCGGCGGGAGCCCCGGAGATGAGCAGTTCTTC. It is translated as CATSDSGGSPGDEQFF.

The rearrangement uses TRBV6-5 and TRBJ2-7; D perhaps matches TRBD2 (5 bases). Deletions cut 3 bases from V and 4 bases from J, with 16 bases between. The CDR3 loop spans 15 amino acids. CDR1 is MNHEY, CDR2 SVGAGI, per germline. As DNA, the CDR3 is TGTGCCAGCAGTTATTGGTCGGGGATGGAGTACGAGCAGTACTTC. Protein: CASSYWSGMEYEQYF.

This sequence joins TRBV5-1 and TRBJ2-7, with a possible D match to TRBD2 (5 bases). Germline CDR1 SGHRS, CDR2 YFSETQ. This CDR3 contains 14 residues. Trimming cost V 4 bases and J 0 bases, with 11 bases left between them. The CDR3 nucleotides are TGCGCCAGCAGCATTTCGGGGAGCTCCTACGAGCAGTACTTC. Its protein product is CASSISGSSYEQYF.

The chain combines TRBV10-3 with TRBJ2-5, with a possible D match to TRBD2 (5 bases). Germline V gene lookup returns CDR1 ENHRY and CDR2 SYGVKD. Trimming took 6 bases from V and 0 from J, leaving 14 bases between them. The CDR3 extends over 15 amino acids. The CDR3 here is CAISPRATNQETQYF. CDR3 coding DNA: TGTGCCATCAGCCCGCGGGCTACAAACCAAGAGACCCAGTACTTC.

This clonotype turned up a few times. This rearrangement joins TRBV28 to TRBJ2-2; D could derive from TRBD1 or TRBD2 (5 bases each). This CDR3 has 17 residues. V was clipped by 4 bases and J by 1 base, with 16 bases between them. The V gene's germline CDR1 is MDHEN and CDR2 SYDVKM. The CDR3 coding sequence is TGTGCCAGCAGTTCAAAAAAGGGACGTCTGAACACCGGGGAGCTGTTTTTT. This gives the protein CASSSKKGRLNTGELFF.

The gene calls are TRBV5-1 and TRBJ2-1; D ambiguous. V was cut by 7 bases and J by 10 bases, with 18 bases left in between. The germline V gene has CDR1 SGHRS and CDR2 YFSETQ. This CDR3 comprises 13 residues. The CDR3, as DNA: TGCGCCAGCGGGAATAGGGAAGGGCTCGAGCAGTTCTTC. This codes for CASGNREGLEQFF.

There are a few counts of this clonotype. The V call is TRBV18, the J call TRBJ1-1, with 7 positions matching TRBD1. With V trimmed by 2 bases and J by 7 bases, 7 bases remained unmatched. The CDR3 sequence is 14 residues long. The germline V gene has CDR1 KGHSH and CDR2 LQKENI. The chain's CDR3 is CASSPTGQNYEAFF. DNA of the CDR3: TGTGCCAGCTCACCAACGGGACAGAACTATGAAGCTTTCTTT.

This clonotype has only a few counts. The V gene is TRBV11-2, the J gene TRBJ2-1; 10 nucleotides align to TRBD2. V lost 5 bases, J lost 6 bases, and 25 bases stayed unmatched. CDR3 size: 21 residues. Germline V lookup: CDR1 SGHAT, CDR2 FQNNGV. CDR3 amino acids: CASSPTWAASGRGVDVNEQFF. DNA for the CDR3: TGTGCCAGCAGCCCCACATGGGCGGCTAGCGGGAGAGGAGTGGATGTCAATGAGCAGTTCTTC.

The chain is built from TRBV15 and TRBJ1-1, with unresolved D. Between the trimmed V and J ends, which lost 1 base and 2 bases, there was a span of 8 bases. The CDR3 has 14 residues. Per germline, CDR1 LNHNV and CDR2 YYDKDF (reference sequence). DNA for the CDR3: TGTGCCACCAGCAGAGTGTTGGGAAACACTGAAGCTTTCTTT. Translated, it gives CATSRVLGNTEAFF. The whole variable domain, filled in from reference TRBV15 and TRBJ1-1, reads DAMVIQNPRYQVTQFGKPVTLSCSQTLNHNVMYWYQQKSSQAPKLLFHYYDKDFNNEADTPDNFQSRRPNTSFCFLDIRSPGLGDTAMYLCATSRVLGNTEAFFGQGTRLTVV.

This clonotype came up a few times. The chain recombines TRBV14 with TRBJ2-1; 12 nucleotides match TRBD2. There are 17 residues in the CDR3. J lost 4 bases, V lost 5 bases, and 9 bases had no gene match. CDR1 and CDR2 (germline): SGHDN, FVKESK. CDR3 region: CASSKGLAGYSYNEQFF. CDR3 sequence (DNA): TGTGCCAGCAGCAAAGGACTAGCGGGATATTCTTACAATGAGCAGTTCTTC. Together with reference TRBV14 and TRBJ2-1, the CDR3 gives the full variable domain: EAGVTQFPSHSVIEKGQTVTLRCDPISGHDNLYWYRRVMGKEIKFLLHFVKESKQDESGMPNNRFLAERTGGTYSTLKVQPAELEDSGVYFCASSKGLAGYSYNEQFFGPGTRLTVL.

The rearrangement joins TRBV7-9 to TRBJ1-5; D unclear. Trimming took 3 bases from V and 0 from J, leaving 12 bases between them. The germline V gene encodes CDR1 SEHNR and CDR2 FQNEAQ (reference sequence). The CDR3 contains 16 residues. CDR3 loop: CASSFQSGYSNQPQHF. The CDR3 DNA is TGTGCCAGCAGCTTCCAGTCGGGGTATAGCAATCAGCCCCAGCATTTT.

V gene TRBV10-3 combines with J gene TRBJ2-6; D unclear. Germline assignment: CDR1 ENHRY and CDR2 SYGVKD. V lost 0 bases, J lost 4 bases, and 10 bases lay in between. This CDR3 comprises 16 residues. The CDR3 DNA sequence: TGTGCCATCAGTGAGTCGCCCCACCCCGGGGCCAACGTCCTGACTTTC. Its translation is CAISESPHPGANVLTF.

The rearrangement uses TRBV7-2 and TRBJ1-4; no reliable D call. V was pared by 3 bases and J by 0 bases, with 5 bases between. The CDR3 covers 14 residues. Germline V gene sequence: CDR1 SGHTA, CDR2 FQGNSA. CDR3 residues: CASSFIATNEKLFF. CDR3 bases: TGTGCCAGCAGCTTTATTGCAACTAATGAAAAACTGTTTTTT.

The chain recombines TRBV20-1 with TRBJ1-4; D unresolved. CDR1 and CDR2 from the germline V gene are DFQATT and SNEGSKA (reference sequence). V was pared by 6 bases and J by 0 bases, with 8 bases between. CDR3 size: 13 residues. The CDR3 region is CSAPGPTNEKLFF. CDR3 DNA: TGCAGTGCCCCAGGCCCAACTAATGAAAAACTGTTTTTT.

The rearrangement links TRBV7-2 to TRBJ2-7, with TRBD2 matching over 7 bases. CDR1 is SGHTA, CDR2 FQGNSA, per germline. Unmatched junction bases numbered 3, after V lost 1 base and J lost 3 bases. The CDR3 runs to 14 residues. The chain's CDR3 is CASSLGGLVYEQYF. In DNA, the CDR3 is TGTGCCAGCAGCTTAGGAGGACTAGTCTACGAGCAGTACTTC. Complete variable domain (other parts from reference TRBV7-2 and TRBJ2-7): GAGVSQSPSNKVTEKGKDVELRCDPISGHTALYWYRQSLGQGLEFLIYFQGNSAPDKSGLPSDRFSAERTGGSVSTLTIQRTQQEDSAVYLCASSLGGLVYEQYFGPGTRLTVT.

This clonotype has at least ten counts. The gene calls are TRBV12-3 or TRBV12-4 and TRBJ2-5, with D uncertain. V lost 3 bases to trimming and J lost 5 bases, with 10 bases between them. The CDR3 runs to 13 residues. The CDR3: CASSLGRPETQYF. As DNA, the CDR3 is TGTGCCAGCAGTTTGGGCAGGCCGGAGACCCAGTACTTC.

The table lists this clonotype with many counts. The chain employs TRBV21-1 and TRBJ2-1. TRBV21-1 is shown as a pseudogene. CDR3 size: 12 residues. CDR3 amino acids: CASSNCRNEQFF. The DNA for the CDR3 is TGTGCCAGCAGCAATTGCCGCAATGAGCAGTTCTTC.

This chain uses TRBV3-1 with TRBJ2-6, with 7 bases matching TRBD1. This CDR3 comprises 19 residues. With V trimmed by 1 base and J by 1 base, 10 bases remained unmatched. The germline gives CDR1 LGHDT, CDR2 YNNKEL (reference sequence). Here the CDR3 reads CASSQGFGTVGSGANVLTF. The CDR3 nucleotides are TGTGCCAGCAGCCAAGGATTCGGGACAGTGGGTTCTGGGGCCAACGTCCTGACTTTC.

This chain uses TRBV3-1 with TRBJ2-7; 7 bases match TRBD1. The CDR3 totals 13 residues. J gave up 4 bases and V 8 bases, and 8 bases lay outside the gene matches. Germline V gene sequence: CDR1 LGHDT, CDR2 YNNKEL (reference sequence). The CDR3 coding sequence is TGTGCCAGCGCCCGGGGCAGGGGGTACGAGCAGTACTTC. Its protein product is CASARGRGYEQYF.

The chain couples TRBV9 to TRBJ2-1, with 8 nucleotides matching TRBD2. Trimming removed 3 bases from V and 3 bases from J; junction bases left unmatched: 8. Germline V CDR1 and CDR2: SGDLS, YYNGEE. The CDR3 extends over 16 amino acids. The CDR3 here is CASSAKSGGFYNEQFF. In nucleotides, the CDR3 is TGTGCCAGCAGCGCCAAGAGCGGGGGTTTCTACAATGAGCAGTTCTTC. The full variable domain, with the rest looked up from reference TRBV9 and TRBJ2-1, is DSGVTQTPKHLITATGQRVTLRCSPRSGDLSVYWYQQSLDQGLQFLIQYYNGEERAKGNILERFSAQQFPDLHSELNLSSLELGDSALYFCASSAKSGGFYNEQFFGPGTRLTVL.